This section outlines one TCR beta chain sequence together with its context. Its matching antigen is unknown. The sample originates from a study of cytomegalovirus exposure and HLA in healthy donors. The CDR3 has 14 amino acids. The J segment lost 3 bases and the V segment lost 4 bases, leaving 2 bases of the junction unmatched. Germline CDR1 and CDR2: SGHDN and FVKESK. Researchers ran the PCR with 60 Vbeta and 13 Jbeta primers. The data were produced by immunoSEQ multiplex PCR, yet TCRdb's version contains in-frame clones alone and is incomplete. Of around 150,000 clones listed, about 82% are singletons. Study results and limitations: Presence/absence analyses supposed approximately even sequencing depth among donors. Further analysis was carried out later, and it showed several of the most significant clusters appearing linked to common viral pathogens. Versus the roughly 670-donor mean, an Asian-associated ancestry cluster reportedly showed fewer N-insertions in a later analysis.

Sequencing used PBMCs. The chain links TRBV14 to TRBJ2-5, with 10 bases aligning to TRBD2. The source is a young woman in good health and CMV-seropositive. In DNA, the CDR3 is TGTGCCAGCAGCCGGACTAGCGGCAAAGAGACCCAGTACTTC. Amino acid sequence: CASSRTSGKETQYF.